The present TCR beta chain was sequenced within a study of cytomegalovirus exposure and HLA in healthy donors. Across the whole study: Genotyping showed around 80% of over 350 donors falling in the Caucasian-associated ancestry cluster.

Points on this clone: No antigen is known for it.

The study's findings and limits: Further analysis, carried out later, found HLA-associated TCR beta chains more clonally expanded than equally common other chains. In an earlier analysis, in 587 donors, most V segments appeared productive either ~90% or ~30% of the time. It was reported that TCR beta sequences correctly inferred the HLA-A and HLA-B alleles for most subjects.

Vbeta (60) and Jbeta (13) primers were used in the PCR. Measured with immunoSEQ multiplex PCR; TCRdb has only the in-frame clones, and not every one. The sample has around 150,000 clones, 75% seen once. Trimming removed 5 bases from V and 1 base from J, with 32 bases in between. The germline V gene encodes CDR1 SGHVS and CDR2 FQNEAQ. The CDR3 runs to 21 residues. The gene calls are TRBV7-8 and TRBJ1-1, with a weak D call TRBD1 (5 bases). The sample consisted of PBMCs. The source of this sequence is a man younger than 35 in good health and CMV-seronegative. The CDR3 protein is CASSRRTPIPNLAGPNTEAFF. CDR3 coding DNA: TGTGCCAGCAGCCGTCGTACCCCTATACCAAACTTAGCGGGGCCGAACACTGAAGCTTTCTTT.